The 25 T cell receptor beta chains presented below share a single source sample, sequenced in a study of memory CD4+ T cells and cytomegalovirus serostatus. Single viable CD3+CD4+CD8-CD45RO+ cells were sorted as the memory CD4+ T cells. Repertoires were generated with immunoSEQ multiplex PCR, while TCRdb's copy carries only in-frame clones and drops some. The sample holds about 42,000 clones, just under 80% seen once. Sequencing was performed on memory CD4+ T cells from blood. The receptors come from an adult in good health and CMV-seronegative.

The CDR3 DNA is TGTGCCAGCAGCGTCTCCGGGGCTGAAGCTTTCTTT. It encodes CASSVSGAEAFF. The rearrangement links TRBV9 to TRBJ1-1; D is undetermined. Germline V gene data show CDR1 as SGDLS and CDR2 as YYNGEE. There are 12 residues in the CDR3. Trimming stripped 2 bases from V and 6 bases from J, with 8 bases between.

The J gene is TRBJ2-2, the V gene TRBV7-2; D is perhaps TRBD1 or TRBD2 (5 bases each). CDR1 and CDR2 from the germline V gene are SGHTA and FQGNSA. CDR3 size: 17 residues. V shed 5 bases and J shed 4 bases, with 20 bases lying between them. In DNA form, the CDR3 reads TGTGCCAGCAGCCCGGTTTGGGGGTCAGAGATCACCGGGGAGCTGTTTTTT. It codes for CASSPVWGSEITGELFF.

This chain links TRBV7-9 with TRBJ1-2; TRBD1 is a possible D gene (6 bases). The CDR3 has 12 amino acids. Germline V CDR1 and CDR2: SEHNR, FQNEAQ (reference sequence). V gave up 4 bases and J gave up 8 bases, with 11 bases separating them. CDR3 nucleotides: TGTGCCAGCAGCTGGGGGGCAAAAGGCTACACCTTC. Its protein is CASSWGAKGYTF. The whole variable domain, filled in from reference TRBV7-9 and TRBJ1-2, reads DTGVSQNPRHKITKRGQNVTFRCDPISEHNRLYWYRQTLGQGPEFLTYFQNEAQLEKSRLLSDRFSAERPKGSFSTLEIQRTEQGDSAMYLCASSWGAKGYTFGSGTRLTVV.

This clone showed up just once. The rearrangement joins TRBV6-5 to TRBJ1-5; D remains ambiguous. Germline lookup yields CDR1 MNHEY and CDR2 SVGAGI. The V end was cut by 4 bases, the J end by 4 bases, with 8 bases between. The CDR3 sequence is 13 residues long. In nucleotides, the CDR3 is TGTGCCAGCAGTTCGGGGAGAAATCAGCCCCAGCATTTT. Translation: CASSSGRNQPQHF.

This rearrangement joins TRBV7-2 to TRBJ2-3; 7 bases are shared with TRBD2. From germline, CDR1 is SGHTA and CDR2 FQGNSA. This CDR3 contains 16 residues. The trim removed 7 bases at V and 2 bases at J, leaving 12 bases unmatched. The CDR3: CASTQGSGVFTDTQYF. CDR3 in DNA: TGTGCCAGCACCCAGGGCAGCGGGGTCTTCACAGATACGCAGTATTTT.

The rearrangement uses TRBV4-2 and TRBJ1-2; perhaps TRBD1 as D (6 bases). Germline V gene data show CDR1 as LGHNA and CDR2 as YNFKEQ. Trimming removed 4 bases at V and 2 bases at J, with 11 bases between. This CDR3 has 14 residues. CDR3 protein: CASSRDNRNYGYTF. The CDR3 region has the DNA TGTGCCAGCAGCCGGGACAACCGAAACTATGGCTACACCTTC.

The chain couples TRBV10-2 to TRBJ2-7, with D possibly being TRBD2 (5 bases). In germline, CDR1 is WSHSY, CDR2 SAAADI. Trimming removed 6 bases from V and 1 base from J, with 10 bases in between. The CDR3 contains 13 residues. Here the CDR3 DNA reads TGCGCCAGCAGAACGACGGGGTCCTACGAGCAGTACTTC. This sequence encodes CASRTTGSYEQYF.

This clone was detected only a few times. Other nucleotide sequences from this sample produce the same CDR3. This CDR3 reads CAWSAGALRGYTF. The CDR3 nucleotides read TGTGCCTGGAGCGCGGGGGCTCTTAGGGGCTACACCTTC. The chain links TRBV30 to TRBJ1-2; TRBD1 might be the D (6 bases). This CDR3 has 13 amino acids. V dropped 3 bases and J dropped 8 bases, with 16 bases sitting between them. Germline lookup yields CDR1 GTSNPN and CDR2 SVGIG (reference sequence).

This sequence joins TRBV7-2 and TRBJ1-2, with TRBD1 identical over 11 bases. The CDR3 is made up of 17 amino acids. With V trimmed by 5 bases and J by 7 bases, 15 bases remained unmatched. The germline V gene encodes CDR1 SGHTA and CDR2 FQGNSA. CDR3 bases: TGTGCCAGCAGCGCCCGGACAGGGGGCTGGGGAGTGGGTGGCTACACCTTC. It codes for CASSARTGGWGVGGYTF.

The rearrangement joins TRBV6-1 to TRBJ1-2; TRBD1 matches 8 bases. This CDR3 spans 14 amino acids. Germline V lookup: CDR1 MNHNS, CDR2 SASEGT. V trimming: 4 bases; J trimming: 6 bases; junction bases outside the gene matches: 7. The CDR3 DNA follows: TGTGCCAGCAGTGGGACAGGGAGGGGCGATGGCTACACCTTC. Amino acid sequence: CASSGTGRGDGYTF.

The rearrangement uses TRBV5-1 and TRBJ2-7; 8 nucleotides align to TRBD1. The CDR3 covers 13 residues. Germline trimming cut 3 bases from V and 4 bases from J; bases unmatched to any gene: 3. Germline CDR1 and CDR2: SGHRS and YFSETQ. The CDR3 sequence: CASSSGTGYEQYF. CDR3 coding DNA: TGCGCCAGCAGCTCCGGGACAGGTTACGAGCAGTACTTC.

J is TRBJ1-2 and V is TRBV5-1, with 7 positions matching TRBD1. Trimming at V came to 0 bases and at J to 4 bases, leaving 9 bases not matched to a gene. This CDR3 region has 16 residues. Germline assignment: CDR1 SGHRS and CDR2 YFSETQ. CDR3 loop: CASSLASGQALYGYTF. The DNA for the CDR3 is TGCGCCAGCAGCTTGGCCTCTGGACAGGCTCTCTATGGCTACACCTTC.

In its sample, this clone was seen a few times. Written as DNA, the CDR3 is TGCGCCAGCAGAGGGACAGGGGGTAAGGAAAAACTGTTTTTT. Protein product: CASRGTGGKEKLFF. V and J are TRBV5-1 and TRBJ1-4; TRBD1 agrees at 11 bases. V was pared by 5 bases and J by 8 bases, with 5 bases of the junction left unmatched. Germline assignment: CDR1 SGHRS and CDR2 YFSETQ. The CDR3 is made up of 14 amino acids.

The chain's CDR3 is CASSHTSGGWNSDQYF. In nucleotides, the CDR3 is TGTGCCAGCAGTCATACTAGCGGGGGGTGGAATAGTGACCAGTACTTC. This chain joins TRBV7-6 and TRBJ2-5; TRBD2 aligns across 12 bases. This CDR3 region has 16 residues. J was trimmed by 10 bases and V by 6 bases; bases with no gene match: 15. Germline CDR1 and CDR2: SGHVS and FNYEAQ.

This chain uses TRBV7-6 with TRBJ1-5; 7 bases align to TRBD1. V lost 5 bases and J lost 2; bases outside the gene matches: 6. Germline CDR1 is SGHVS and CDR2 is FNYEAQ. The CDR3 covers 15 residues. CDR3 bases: TGTGCCAGCAGCCCTGGACAGGTTGGCAATCAGCCCCAGCATTTT. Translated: CASSPGQVGNQPQHF.

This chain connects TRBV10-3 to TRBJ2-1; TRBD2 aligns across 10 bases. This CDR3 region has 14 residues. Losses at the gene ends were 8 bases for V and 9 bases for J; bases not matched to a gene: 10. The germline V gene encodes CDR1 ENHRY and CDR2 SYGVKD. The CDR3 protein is CAIRGAGGQGEQFF. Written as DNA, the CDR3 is TGTGCCATCCGGGGAGCGGGGGGGCAAGGTGAGCAGTTCTTC.

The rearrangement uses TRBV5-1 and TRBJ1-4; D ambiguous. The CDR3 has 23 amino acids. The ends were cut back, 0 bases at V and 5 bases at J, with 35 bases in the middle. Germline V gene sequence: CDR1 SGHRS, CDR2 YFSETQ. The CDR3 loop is CASSLDARRLGRVGPERNEKLFF. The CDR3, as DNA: TGCGCCAGCAGCTTGGACGCTAGAAGGTTGGGCCGGGTCGGGCCCGAGCGCAATGAAAAACTGTTTTTT.

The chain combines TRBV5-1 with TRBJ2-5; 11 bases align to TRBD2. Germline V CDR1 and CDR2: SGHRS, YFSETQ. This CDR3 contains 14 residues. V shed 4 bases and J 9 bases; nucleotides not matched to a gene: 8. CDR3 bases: TGCGCCAGCAGCCCGGGACTAGCGGTGGAGGCCCAGTACTTC. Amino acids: CASSPGLAVEAQYF.

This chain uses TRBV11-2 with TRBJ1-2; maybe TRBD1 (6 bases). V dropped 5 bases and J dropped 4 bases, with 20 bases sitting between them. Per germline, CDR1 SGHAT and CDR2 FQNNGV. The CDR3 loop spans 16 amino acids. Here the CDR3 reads CASSRGLDRFFYGYTF. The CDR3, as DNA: TGTGCCAGCAGCCGCGGATTGGACAGATTCTTCTATGGCTACACCTTC. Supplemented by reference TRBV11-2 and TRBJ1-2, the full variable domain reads EAGVAQSPRYKIIEKRQSVAFWCNPISGHATLYWYQQILGQGPKLLIQFQNNGVVDDSQLPKDRFSAERLKGVDSTLKIQPAKLEDSAVYLCASSRGLDRFFYGYTFGSGTRLTVV.

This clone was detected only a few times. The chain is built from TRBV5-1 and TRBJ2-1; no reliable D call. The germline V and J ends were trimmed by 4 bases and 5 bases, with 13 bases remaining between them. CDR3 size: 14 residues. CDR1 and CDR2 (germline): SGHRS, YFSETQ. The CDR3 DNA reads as TGCGCCAGCAGCCCATTCGGAAGAAACAATGAGCAGTTCTTC. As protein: CASSPFGRNNEQFF.

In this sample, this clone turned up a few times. The CDR3 loop reads CASGPGGYEQYF. Here the CDR3 DNA reads TGTGCCAGTGGGCCCGGCGGTTACGAGCAGTACTTC. The V and J genes are TRBV7-9 and TRBJ2-7; no clear D. Per the germline V gene, CDR1 is SEHNR and CDR2 is FQNEAQ (reference sequence). Deletions cut 9 bases from V and 4 bases from J, with 13 bases between. The CDR3 is made up of 12 amino acids.

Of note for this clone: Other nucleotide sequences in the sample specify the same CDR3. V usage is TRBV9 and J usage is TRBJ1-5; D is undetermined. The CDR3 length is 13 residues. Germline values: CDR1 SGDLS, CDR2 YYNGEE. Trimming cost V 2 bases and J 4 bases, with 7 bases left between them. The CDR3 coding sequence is TGTGCCAGCAGCGTGGGTCTGAATCAGCCCCAGCATTTT. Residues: CASSVGLNQPQHF.

The CDR3 reads CASSKVGGDSEAFF. As DNA, the CDR3 is TGTGCCAGCAGCAAAGTAGGAGGGGATTCTGAAGCTTTCTTT. The J gene is TRBJ1-1, the V gene TRBV21-1. TRBV21-1 is a pseudogene locus. The CDR3 contains 14 residues.

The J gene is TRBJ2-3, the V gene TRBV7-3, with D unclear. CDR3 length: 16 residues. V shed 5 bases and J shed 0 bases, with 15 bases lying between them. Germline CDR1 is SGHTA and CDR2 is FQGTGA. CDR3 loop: CASSPTRVGSTDTQYF. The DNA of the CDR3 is TGTGCCAGCAGCCCGACTCGAGTGGGGAGCACAGATACGCAGTATTTT.

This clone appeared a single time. CDR3 DNA: TGTGCCAGCAGTCAGCGCCCGACGTACGAGCAGTACTTC. Amino acid sequence: CASSQRPTYEQYF. The chain combines TRBV28 with TRBJ2-7, with no clear D. There are 13 residues in the CDR3. Trimming cost V 5 bases and J 4 bases, with 12 bases left between them. The germline V gene has CDR1 MDHEN and CDR2 SYDVKM.